A selection of T cell receptor beta chains follows, all from one sample in a study of T cells in Graves' hyperthyroidism and ophthalmopathy. In TCRdb, the multiplex PCR reads were re-called with MiXCR into one record per CDR3 protein. The table has fewer than 800,000 distinct CDR3 sequences, 16% seen once. Input material: blood. These receptors were collected from a man between 18 and 35 years old with Graves' hyperthyroidism. CDR3s include the opening cysteine and the closing phenylalanine or tryptophan. The D gene is left open where the match is weak. Clone size is given for some rows only: seen once, a few or many times, or a class if the clone is expanded.

v_gene	j_gene	abundance	d_gene	CDR3nt	CDR3aa
TRBV5-4	TRBJ1-1	-	TRBD1	TGTGCCAGCAGCGACTCCGGGACAGGGGTGAAAATGAACACTGAAGCTTTCTTT	CASSDSGTGVKMNTEAFF
TRBV6-1	TRBJ2-6	few	-	TGTGCCAGCAGGCCCATGTCTGGGGCCAACGTCCTGACTTTC	CASRPMSGANVLTF
TRBV2	TRBJ2-7	many	TRBD2	TGTGCCAGCAAAACCGGGACTAGTGCCTACGAGCAGTACTTC	CASKTGTSAYEQYF
TRBV5-4	TRBJ1-1	-	-	TGTGCCAGCAGCTTGGTTCCAAGGGTTGGCACTGAAGCTTTCTTT	CASSLVPRVGTEAFF
TRBV19	TRBJ1-1	-	-	TGTGCCAGTAGTATCGGTACAGGGAAAACTGAAGCTTTCTTT	CASSIGTGKTEAFF
TRBV3-1	TRBJ2-7	few	-	TGTGCCAGCAGCCAAGTTACAGGTGGCGGCGAGCAGTACTTC	CASSQVTGGGEQYF
TRBV6-1	TRBJ2-1	few	TRBD2	TGTGCCAGCAGTAACGGACTAGGGCGAAGGAATGAGCAGTTCTTC	CASSNGLGRRNEQFF
TRBV28	TRBJ2-7	-	TRBD2	TGTGCCAGCAGTTTGCTAGCGGGAGGCGACCCCTACGAGCAGTACTTC	CASSLLAGGDPYEQYF
TRBV7-9	TRBJ2-7	-	-	TGTGCCAGCAGCTTAGGGGTTGGGGAGCTCGAGCAGTACTTC	CASSLGVGELEQYF
TRBV4-1	TRBJ1-2	few	-	TGCGCCAGCAGCCAAGATACCACAGGCTACTATGGCTACACCTTC	CASSQDTTGYYGYTF
TRBV2	TRBJ2-5	few	TRBD1	TGTGCCAGCAGTGGCGGGACAGGGAGAGAGACCCAGTACTTC	CASSGGTGRETQYF
TRBV7-9	TRBJ2-7	few	TRBD1	TGTGCCAGCAGCTTAGGGGACAGGGGGGCCTACGAGCAGTACTTC	CASSLGDRGAYEQYF
TRBV15	TRBJ1-3	-	TRBD1	TGTGCCACCAGCAGACCTACGGGACAGGATCCCTACTCTGGAAACACCATATATTTT	CATSRPTGQDPYSGNTIYF
TRBV7-8	TRBJ2-5	few	TRBD1	TGTGCCAGCAGCTTAGCTTTGAGGGGGCGGGAGACCCAGTACTTC	CASSLALRGRETQYF
TRBV27	TRBJ1-6	few	-	TGTGCCAGCAGTTTAACCGACGGATCCAATTCACCCCTCCACTTT	CASSLTDGSNSPLHF
TRBV30	TRBJ1-1	many	-	TGTGCCTGGGGGGGGGGGACTGAAGCTTTCTTT	CAWGGGTEAFF
TRBV29-1	TRBJ2-2	few	-	TGCAGCGTCATTCCCGGAGTGGGGCGCACCGGGGAGCTGTTTTTT	CSVIPGVGRTGELFF
TRBV10-3	TRBJ2-1	-	TRBD2	TGTGCCATCAGTGGTACAACCGGGACTAGCTCTCGGTACGAGCAGTTCTTC	CAISGTTGTSSRYEQFF
TRBV19	TRBJ2-7	-	TRBD2	TGTGCCAGTAGTATTGGACTAGCGGCTACCTACGAGCAGTACTTC	CASSIGLAATYEQYF
TRBV27	TRBJ2-5	-	-	-	CASSFLAGAGETQYF
TRBV4-1	TRBJ1-1	-	-	TGCGCCAGCAGCCGAGGACAGTACCAGGACGCTGAAGCTTTCTTT	CASSRGQYQDAEAFF
TRBV2	TRBJ1-5	-	-	TGTGCCAGCAGGGGATCATGGAGCAATCAGCCCCAGCATTTT	CASRGSWSNQPQHF
TRBV27	TRBJ2-7	many	TRBD1	TGTGCCAGCAGTCCCGGACAGGCCACGGAGCAGTACTTC	CASSPGQATEQYF
TRBV27	TRBJ2-3	-	-	TGTGCCAGCAGTCCCTCCGCTAGCTGGGGGACAGATACGCAGTATTTT	CASSPSASWGTDTQYF
TRBV12-3/TRBV12-4	TRBJ2-1	-	-	TGTGCCAGCAGTTTAGATCAGGCGAGGTTGGATGAGCAGTTCTTC	CASSLDQARLDEQFF
TRBV6-1	TRBJ2-1	-	TRBD2	TGTGCCAGCAGTGCATCGGCTAGCGGGATTCTCAATGAGCAGTTCTTC	CASSASASGILNEQFF
TRBV19	TRBJ2-1	-	-	TGTGCCACGCGCCCACAGGGACGTTACAATGAGCAGTTCTTC	CATRPQGRYNEQFF
TRBV30	TRBJ2-3	many	-	TGTGCCTGGAGTGGTGGGCTGTCGCAGTATTTT	CAWSGGLSQYF
TRBV29-1	TRBJ1-1	-	-	TGCAGCGTGGATTCGTCTGAAGCTTTCTTT	CSVDSSEAFF
TRBV27	TRBJ2-3	few	TRBD1	TGTGCCGGCAGTTTTGGACAGGTAACAGATACGCAGTATTTT	CAGSFGQVTDTQYF
TRBV3-1	TRBJ1-2	few	TRBD1	TGTGCCAGCAGCGAGGGACAGAAAGGCTATGGCTACACCTTC	CASSEGQKGYGYTF
TRBV6-2/TRBV6-3	TRBJ2-1	few	-	TGTGCCAGCAGTTACCGAACTAGGGACAATGAGCAGTTCTTC	CASSYRTRDNEQFF
TRBV15	TRBJ2-3	-	TRBD1	TGTGCCACCAGCAGAGAGGACAGGGGCACAGATACGCAGTATTTT	CATSREDRGTDTQYF
TRBV6-5	TRBJ2-5	many	-	TGTGCCAGCAGTTACAGGGTCCGGGGGGAGACCCAGTACTTC	CASSYRVRGETQYF
TRBV2	TRBJ2-3	few	-	TGTGCCAGCAGTGGGGCTTGGATCGGGGATGGGGCAGATACGCAGTATTTT	CASSGAWIGDGADTQYF
TRBV2	TRBJ2-1	many	-	TGTGCCAAAAGCGGGCTCTCCTACAATGAGCAGTTCTTC	CAKSGLSYNEQFF
TRBV27	TRBJ2-1	-	TRBD2	TGTGCCAGCACCGCGGGAGGACCGTACAATGAGCAGTTCTTC	CASTAGGPYNEQFF
TRBV2	TRBJ1-1	many	-	TGTGCCAGCAGCGAAGACGTGGACAAGACCTCTAACACTGAAGCTTTCTTT	CASSEDVDKTSNTEAFF
TRBV7-9	TRBJ2-5	few	-	TGTGCCAGCAGCTTAGCAGCCCACATCCAAGAGACCCAGTACTTC	CASSLAAHIQETQYF
TRBV5-1	TRBJ1-2	-	TRBD1	TGCGCCAGCAGCTTGGCCGGACAGGGCGGAGGCTACACCTTC	CASSLAGQGGGYTF
TRBV28	TRBJ1-4	-	-	TGTGCCAGCAGTTCCCCTGTGGGGGTCGAAAAACTGTTTTTT	CASSSPVGVEKLFF
TRBV4-1	TRBJ2-1	few	-	TGCGCCAGCAGCCGACACCAGGGCCAGCGGAGGCGGTATGAGCAGTTCTTC	CASSRHQGQRRRYEQFF
TRBV3-1	TRBJ1-4	many	-	TGTGCCAGCAGCCAAGATCTGGGCTTCGAAAAACTGTTTTTT	CASSQDLGFEKLFF
TRBV28	TRBJ2-5	many	-	TGTGCCAGCAGCTCATTATACGGGGGTCAAGAGACCCAGTACTTC	CASSSLYGGQETQYF
TRBV7-2	TRBJ2-1	-	-	TGTGCCAGCAGCTTGTTGGGTAAGCAGTTCTTC	CASSLLGKQFF
TRBV28	TRBJ1-4	many	TRBD1	TGTGCCAGCAGTTTGACATGGGACAGAAAACTGTTTTTT	CASSLTWDRKLFF
TRBV28	TRBJ1-1	once	-	TGTGCCAGCAGTTTAGGGGATATTGAAGCTTCCTTT	CASSLGDIEASF
TRBV6-2/TRBV6-3	TRBJ2-5	many	-	TGTGCCAGCAGTATACTAGACTACCAAGAGACCCAGTACTTC	CASSILDYQETQYF
TRBV20-1	TRBJ2-5	-	-	TGCAGTGCTAGAGAACAAAGACGGGAGACAGGGGAGACCCAGTACTTC	CSAREQRRETGETQYF
TRBV6-5	TRBJ1-2	many	TRBD1	TGTGCCAGCAGTTACTCTCCGACAGGGAACTATGGCTACACCTTC	CASSYSPTGNYGYTF
TRBV6-1	TRBJ1-1	-	TRBD1	TGTGCCAGCAGCCTGAACGACAGGGTCTGGGGCCACGAAGCTTTCTTT	CASSLNDRVWGHEAFF
TRBV18	TRBJ1-1	few	-	TGTGCCAGCTCACCACCGGGCGACGGGAACACTGAAGCTTTCTTT	CASSPPGDGNTEAFF
TRBV7-8	TRBJ1-1	-	-	TGTGCCAGCAGCTTGAATTCGGCGGGTACCACTGAAGCTTTCTTT	CASSLNSAGTTEAFF
TRBV28	TRBJ2-4	many	-	TGTGCCAGCAGTTTAGGGCAGGGGCCGATTAACATTCAGTACTTC	CASSLGQGPINIQYF
TRBV5-4	TRBJ2-7	-	-	TGTGCCAGCAGCTCGGACTTGTTTGGCTCCTACGAGCAGTACTTC	CASSSDLFGSYEQYF
TRBV2	TRBJ2-1	-	TRBD2	TGTGCCAGCAGTGGTCTAGCGGGGTGGAATGAGCAGTTCTTC	CASSGLAGWNEQFF
TRBV24-1	TRBJ1-2	few	-	TGTGCCACCAGTGCTCTGCAGGGATATGGCTACACCTTC	CATSALQGYGYTF
TRBV6-2/TRBV6-3	TRBJ2-1	many	TRBD2	TGTGCCAGCAGCCCGCCCCCGGGAGGGCACAATGAGCAGTTCTTC	CASSPPPGGHNEQFF
TRBV30	TRBJ2-7	-	-	TGTGCCTGGAGTGTTGCTCTGGAGGGCCGGACCCGCCTGATCCTAGGAGAGCAGTACTTC	CAWSVALEGRTRLILGEQYF
TRBV19	TRBJ2-2	few	-	TGTGCCAGTAGTATTGGGGGAACCGGGGAGCTGTTTTTT	CASSIGGTGELFF